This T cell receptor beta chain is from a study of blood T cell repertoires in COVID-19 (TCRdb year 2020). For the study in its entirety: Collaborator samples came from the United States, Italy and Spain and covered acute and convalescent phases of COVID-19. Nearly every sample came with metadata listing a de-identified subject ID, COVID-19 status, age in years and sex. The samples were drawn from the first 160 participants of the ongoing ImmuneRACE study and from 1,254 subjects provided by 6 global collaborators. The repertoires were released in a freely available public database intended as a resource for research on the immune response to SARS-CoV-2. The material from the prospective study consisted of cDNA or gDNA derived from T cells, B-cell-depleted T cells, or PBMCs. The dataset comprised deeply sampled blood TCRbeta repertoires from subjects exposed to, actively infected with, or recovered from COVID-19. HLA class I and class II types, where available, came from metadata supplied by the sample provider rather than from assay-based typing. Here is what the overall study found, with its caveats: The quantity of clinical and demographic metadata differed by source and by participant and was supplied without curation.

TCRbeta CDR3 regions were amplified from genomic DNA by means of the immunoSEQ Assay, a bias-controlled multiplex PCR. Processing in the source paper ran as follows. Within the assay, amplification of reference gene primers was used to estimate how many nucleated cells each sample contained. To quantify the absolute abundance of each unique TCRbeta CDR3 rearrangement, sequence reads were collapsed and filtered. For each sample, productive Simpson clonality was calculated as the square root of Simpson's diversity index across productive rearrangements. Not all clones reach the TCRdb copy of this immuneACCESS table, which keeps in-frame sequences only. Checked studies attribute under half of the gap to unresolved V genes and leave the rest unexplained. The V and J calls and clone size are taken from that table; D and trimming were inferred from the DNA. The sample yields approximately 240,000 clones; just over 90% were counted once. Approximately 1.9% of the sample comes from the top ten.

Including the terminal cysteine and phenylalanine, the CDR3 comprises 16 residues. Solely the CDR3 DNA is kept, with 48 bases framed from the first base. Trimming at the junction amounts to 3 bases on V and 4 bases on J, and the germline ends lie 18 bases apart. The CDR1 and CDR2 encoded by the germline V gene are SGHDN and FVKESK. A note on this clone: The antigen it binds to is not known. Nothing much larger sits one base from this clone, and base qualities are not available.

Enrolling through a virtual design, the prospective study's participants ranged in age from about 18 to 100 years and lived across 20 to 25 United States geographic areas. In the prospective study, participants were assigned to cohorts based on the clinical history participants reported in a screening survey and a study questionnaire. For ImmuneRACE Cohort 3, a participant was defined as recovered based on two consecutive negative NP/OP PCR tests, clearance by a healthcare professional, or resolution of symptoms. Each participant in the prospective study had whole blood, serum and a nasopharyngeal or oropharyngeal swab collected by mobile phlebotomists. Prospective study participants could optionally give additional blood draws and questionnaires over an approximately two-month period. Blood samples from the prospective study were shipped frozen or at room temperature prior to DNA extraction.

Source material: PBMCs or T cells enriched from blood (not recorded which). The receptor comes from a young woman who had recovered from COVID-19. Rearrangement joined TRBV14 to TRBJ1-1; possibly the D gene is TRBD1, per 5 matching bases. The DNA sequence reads TGTGCCAGCAGCCACTACGGGCAGGGTTGGGGCACTGAAGCTTTCTTT. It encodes CASSHYGQGWGTEAFF.